These T cell receptor beta chains were read from a single sample in a study of T cell changes during pregnancy in multiple sclerosis. Sequenced by immunoSEQ multiplex PCR; TCRdb stores in-frame clones only, minus some. The data hold around 50,000 clones, with 93% observed a single time. Here the sequenced sample was CD8+ T cells from peripheral blood mononuclear cells, taken in the second trimester of pregnancy. These receptors were collected from a female donor with multiple sclerosis, enrolled in a pregnancy study. Each CDR3 is given with its conserved first and last residue. Each record gives: J gene, clone size, D gene, V gene, CDR3 protein, CDR3 DNA. D genes are given only for firm matches. Part of the rows lack a size; the others show once, few, many or a class for expanded clones.

J gene: TRBJ2-3; clone size: .; D gene: .; V gene: TRBV27; CDR3 protein: CASSKRQVSYTQYF; CDR3 DNA: TGTGCCAGCAGTAAGCGGCAAGTTTCGTATACGCAGTATTTT
J gene: TRBJ1-1; clone size: .; D gene: TRBD1; V gene: TRBV7-9; CDR3 protein: CASSWTGGTEAFF; CDR3 DNA: TGTGCCAGCAGCTGGACAGGGGGAACTGAAGCTTTCTTT
J gene: TRBJ1-2; clone size: once; D gene: TRBD1; V gene: TRBV28; CDR3 protein: CASSSQGAGYTF; CDR3 DNA: TGTGCCAGCAGTTCCCAGGGGGCTGGCTACACCTTC
J gene: TRBJ2-7; clone size: .; D gene: TRBD1; V gene: TRBV27; CDR3 protein: CASSWGQSSYEQYF; CDR3 DNA: TGTGCCAGCAGTTGGGGACAGTCCTCCTACGAGCAGTACTTC
J gene: TRBJ2-5; clone size: .; D gene: .; V gene: TRBV29-1; CDR3 protein: CSARGRRYQETQYF; CDR3 DNA: TGCAGCGCCAGGGGGAGGAGGTACCAAGAGACCCAGTACTTC
J gene: TRBJ1-3; clone size: .; D gene: .; V gene: TRBV2; CDR3 protein: CASSEGASSGNTIYF; CDR3 DNA: TGTGCCAGCAGTGAAGGGGCCAGCTCTGGAAACACCATATATTTT
J gene: TRBJ1-2; clone size: .; D gene: .; V gene: TRBV9; CDR3 protein: CASSSRVSFVGYTF; CDR3 DNA: TGTGCCAGCAGCAGCAGGGTTTCCTTCGTCGGCTACACCTTC
J gene: TRBJ1-1; clone size: .; D gene: .; V gene: TRBV19; CDR3 protein: CATRHLNTEAFF; CDR3 DNA: TGTGCCACTCGACACCTGAACACTGAAGCTTTCTTT
J gene: TRBJ1-5; clone size: .; D gene: .; V gene: TRBV7-8; CDR3 protein: CASSASQGDSNQPQHF; CDR3 DNA: TGTGCCAGCAGCGCATCACAGGGCGATAGCAATCAGCCCCAGCATTTT
J gene: TRBJ2-7; clone size: .; D gene: TRBD1; V gene: TRBV27; CDR3 protein: CASSLSSGTALYEQYF; CDR3 DNA: TGTGCCAGCAGTTTATCCTCCGGGACAGCTTTATACGAGCAGTACTTC
J gene: TRBJ2-3; clone size: once; D gene: TRBD2; V gene: TRBV9; CDR3 protein: CASSDPLTSGRTDTQYF; CDR3 DNA: TGTGCCAGCAGCGACCCCCTGACTAGCGGACGCACAGATACGCAGTATTTT
J gene: TRBJ2-5; clone size: .; D gene: TRBD1; V gene: TRBV23-1; CDR3 protein: CASSQSTGEETQYF; CDR3 DNA: TGCGCCAGCAGTCAATCGACAGGGGAAGAGACCCAGTACTTC
J gene: TRBJ2-7; clone size: few; D gene: .; V gene: TRBV5-5; CDR3 protein: CASSLSPGNYEQYF; CDR3 DNA: TGTGCCAGCAGCTTGAGCCCAGGTAACTACGAGCAGTACTTC
J gene: TRBJ1-4; clone size: .; D gene: .; V gene: TRBV27; CDR3 protein: CASSFPNEKLFF; CDR3 DNA: TGTGCCAGCAGTTTCCCGAATGAAAAACTGTTTTTT
J gene: TRBJ2-1; clone size: .; D gene: .; V gene: TRBV11-2; CDR3 protein: CASRGGGPTYNEQFF; CDR3 DNA: TGTGCCAGCAGGGGAGGAGGGCCAACCTACAATGAGCAGTTCTTC
J gene: TRBJ1-5; clone size: .; D gene: TRBD1; V gene: TRBV9; CDR3 protein: CASSPSSGGGGQPQHF; CDR3 DNA: TGTGCCAGCAGCCCTAGTTCAGGGGGCGGCGGTCAGCCCCAGCATTTT
J gene: TRBJ2-3; clone size: .; D gene: TRBD2; V gene: TRBV11-2; CDR3 protein: CASRALGTSGSSTDTQYF; CDR3 DNA: TGTGCCAGCAGGGCACTCGGGACTAGCGGATCTAGCACAGATACGCAGTATTTT
J gene: TRBJ2-1; clone size: .; D gene: TRBD2; V gene: TRBV27; CDR3 protein: CASSLWTSSYNEQFF; CDR3 DNA: TGTGCCAGCAGTTTGTGGACTAGCTCCTACAATGAGCAGTTCTTC
J gene: TRBJ1-1; clone size: once; D gene: .; V gene: TRBV5-1; CDR3 protein: CASSRDNLNTEAFF; CDR3 DNA: TGCGCCAGCAGCCGAGACAACCTGAACACTGAAGCTTTCTTT
J gene: TRBJ2-7; clone size: .; D gene: .; V gene: TRBV7-9; CDR3 protein: CASSPGSEQYF; CDR3 DNA: TGTGCCAGCAGCCCGGGAAGCGAGCAGTACTTC
J gene: TRBJ2-7; clone size: .; D gene: .; V gene: TRBV27; CDR3 protein: CASSFTPLGGDYEQYF; CDR3 DNA: TGTGCCAGCAGTTTTACCCCCCTTGGCGGAGACTACGAGCAGTACTTC
J gene: TRBJ2-1; clone size: .; D gene: .; V gene: TRBV29-1; CDR3 protein: CSVVGLFEGAGPHEQFF; CDR3 DNA: TGCAGCGTTGTGGGCCTCTTTGAAGGGGCAGGACCCCATGAGCAGTTCTTC
J gene: TRBJ1-4; clone size: once; D gene: TRBD1; V gene: TRBV27; CDR3 protein: CASSLAQGASNEKLFF; CDR3 DNA: TGTGCCAGCAGTTTGGCACAGGGGGCATCTAATGAAAAACTGTTTTTT
J gene: TRBJ1-1; clone size: .; D gene: .; V gene: TRBV7-6; CDR3 protein: CASSLDPRVQGLKTNTEAFF; CDR3 DNA: TGTGCCAGCAGCTTAGACCCGCGCGTCCAGGGTCTGAAAACAAACACTGAAGCTTTCTTT